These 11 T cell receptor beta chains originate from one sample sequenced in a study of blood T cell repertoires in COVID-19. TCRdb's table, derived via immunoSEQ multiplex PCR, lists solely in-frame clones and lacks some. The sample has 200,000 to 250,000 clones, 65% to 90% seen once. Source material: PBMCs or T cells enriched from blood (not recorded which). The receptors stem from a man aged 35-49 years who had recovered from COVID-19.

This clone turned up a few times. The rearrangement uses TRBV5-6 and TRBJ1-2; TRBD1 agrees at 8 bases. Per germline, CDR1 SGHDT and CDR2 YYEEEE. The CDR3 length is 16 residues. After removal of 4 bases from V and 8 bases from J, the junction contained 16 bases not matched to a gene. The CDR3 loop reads CASSQMNAGGIRGYTF. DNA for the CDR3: TGTGCCAGCAGCCAAATGAACGCAGGGGGCATTCGGGGCTACACCTTC. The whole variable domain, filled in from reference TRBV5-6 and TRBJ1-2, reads DAGVTQSPTHLIKTRGQQVTLRCSPKSGHDTVSWYQQALGQGPQFIFQYYEEEERQRGNFPDRFSGHQFPNYSSELNVNALLLGDSALYLCASSQMNAGGIRGYTFGSGTRLTVV.

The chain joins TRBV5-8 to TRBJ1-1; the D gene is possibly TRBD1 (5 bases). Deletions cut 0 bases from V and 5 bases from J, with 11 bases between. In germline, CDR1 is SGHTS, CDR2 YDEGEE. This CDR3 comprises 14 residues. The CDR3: CASSLAPGGTEAFF. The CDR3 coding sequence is TGTGCCAGCAGCTTGGCTCCGGGGGGTACTGAAGCTTTCTTT.

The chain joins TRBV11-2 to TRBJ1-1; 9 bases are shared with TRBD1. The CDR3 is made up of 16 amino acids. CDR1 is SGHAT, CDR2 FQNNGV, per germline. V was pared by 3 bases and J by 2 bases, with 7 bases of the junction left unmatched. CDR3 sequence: CASSFWTGEANTEAFF. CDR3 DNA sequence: TGTGCCAGCAGCTTTTGGACAGGGGAGGCCAACACTGAAGCTTTCTTT.

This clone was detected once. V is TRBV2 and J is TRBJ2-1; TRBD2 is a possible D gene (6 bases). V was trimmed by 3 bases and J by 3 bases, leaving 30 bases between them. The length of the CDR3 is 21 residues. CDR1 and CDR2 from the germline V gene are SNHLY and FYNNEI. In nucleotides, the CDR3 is TGTGCCAGCAGTGATCGTAAGCCCTCCCGACGAAGCGGGCCTATCTACAATGAGCAGTTCTTC. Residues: CASSDRKPSRRSGPIYNEQFF.

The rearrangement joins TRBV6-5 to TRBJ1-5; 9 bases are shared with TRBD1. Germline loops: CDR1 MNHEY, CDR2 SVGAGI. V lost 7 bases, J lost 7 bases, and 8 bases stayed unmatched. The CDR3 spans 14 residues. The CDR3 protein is CASTNGQGRQPQHF. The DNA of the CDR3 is TGTGCCAGCACTAACGGACAGGGGAGGCAGCCCCAGCATTTT.

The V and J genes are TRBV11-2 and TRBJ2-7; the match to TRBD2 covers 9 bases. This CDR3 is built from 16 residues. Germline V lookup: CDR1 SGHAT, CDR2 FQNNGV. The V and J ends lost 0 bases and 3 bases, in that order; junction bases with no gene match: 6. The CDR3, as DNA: TGTGCCAGCAGCTTAGACCCTGGGACTAGCTACTACGAGCAGTACTTC. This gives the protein CASSLDPGTSYYEQYF.

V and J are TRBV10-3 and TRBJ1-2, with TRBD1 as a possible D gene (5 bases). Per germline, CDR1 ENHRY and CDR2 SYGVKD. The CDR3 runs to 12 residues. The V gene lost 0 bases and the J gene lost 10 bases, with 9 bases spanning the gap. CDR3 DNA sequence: TGTGCCATCAGTGAGTCTGGGGCGTCCTACACCTTC. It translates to CAISESGASYTF.

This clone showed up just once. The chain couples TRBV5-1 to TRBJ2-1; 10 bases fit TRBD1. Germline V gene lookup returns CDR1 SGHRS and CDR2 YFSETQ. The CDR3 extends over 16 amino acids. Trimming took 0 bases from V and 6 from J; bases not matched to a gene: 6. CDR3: CASSLGGQGSGNEQFF. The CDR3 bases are TGCGCCAGCAGCTTGGGGGGACAGGGGTCGGGCAATGAGCAGTTCTTC.

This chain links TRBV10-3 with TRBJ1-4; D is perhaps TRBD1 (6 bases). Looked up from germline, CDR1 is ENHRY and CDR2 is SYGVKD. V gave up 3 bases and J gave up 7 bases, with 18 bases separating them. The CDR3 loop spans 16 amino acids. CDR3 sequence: CAISENPGAGGEKLFF. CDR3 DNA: TGTGCCATCAGTGAAAATCCAGGGGCAGGTGGTGAAAAACTGTTTTTT.

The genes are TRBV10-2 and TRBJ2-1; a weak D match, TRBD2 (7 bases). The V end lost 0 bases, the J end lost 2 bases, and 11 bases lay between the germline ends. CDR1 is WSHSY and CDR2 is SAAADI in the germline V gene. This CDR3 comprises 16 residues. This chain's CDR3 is CASSESGGAPYNEQFF. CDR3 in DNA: TGCGCCAGCAGTGAGTCGGGGGGGGCCCCCTACAATGAGCAGTTCTTC.

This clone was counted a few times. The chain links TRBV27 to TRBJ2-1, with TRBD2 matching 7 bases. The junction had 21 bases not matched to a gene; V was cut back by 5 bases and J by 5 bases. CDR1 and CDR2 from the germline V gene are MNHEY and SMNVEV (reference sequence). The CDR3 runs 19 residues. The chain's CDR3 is CASSQLRGLRFGGDNEQFF. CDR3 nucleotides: TGTGCCAGCAGTCAACTCCGTGGTTTGAGGTTTGGGGGGGACAATGAGCAGTTCTTC.